This is a list of T cell receptor beta chains from one sample in a study of human T cells and chemical hapten exposure. TCRdb called the RACE reads again in MiXCR, with one record for every CDR3 protein. This repertoire shows tens of thousands of distinct CDR3 sequences, 5.5% to 7.5% found once; its top ten account for around 1.6%. Here the sequenced sample was whole blood, taken in connection with sensitization to the hapten diphenylcyclopropenone (DPC). These receptors all stem from a woman aged 30 to 39 with alopecia areata. Some clones in this sample may be carry-over from other donors' samples. The CDR3 runs from the conserved cysteine through the conserved F or W. The order of the fields is V gene, J gene, D gene, clone size, CDR3 protein, CDR3 DNA. D genes are given only for firm matches. Size tells how often a clone was seen (once, few, many) or the class of an expanded clone, and some rows leave it out.

>TRBV11-2|TRBJ1-2|-|-
CASSLDGNYGYTF
TGTGCCAGCAGCTTAGACGGAAACTATGGCTACACCTTC
>TRBV6-5|TRBJ2-7|TRBD1|many
CASSYSRDSSYEQYF
TGTGCCAGCAGTTACTCCCGGGACAGCTCCTACGAGCAGTACTTC
>TRBV15|TRBJ1-2|-|-
CATSRDRAGGYGYTF
TGTGCCACCAGCAGAGATCGAGCAGGCGGATATGGCTACACCTTC
>TRBV20-1|TRBJ1-2|-|many
CSARNTNYGYTF
TGCAGTGCTAGAAATACTAACTATGGCTACACCTTC
>TRBV2|TRBJ2-1|-|many
CASSGVGGRSVEQFF
TGTGCCAGCAGTGGTGTGGGCGGCAGATCAGTGGAGCAGTTCTTC
>TRBV7-3|TRBJ2-3|TRBD2|many
CASSLTGLAGEHTQYF
TGTGCCAGCAGCTTAACGGGACTAGCGGGGGAGCATACGCAGTATTTT
>TRBV14|TRBJ2-7|-|few
CASSQRIEGGGFLREQYF
TGTGCCAGCAGCCAAAGAATCGAAGGCGGGGGCTTCCTGAGGGAGCAGTACTTC
>TRBV12-3/TRBV12-4|TRBJ1-6|-|many
CASSPQGSSPLHF
TGTGCCAGCAGTCCCCAGGGTAGCTCACCCCTCCACTTT
>TRBV5-6|TRBJ2-1|-|many
CASSLFGTGSYNEQFF
TGTGCCAGCAGCTTGTTTGGGACGGGCTCCTACAATGAGCAGTTCTTC
>TRBV27|TRBJ1-6|TRBD1|many
CASSLTGQVHNSPLHF
TGTGCCAGCAGCTTAACCGGACAGGTTCATAATTCACCCCTCCACTTT
>TRBV7-2|TRBJ2-1|TRBD2|-
CASSLDLAGGYNEQFF
TGTGCCAGCAGCTTAGACCTAGCGGGGGGGTATAATGAGCAGTTCTTC
>TRBV5-5|TRBJ2-3|-|many
CASSFNNRALSTDTQYF
TGTGCCAGCAGCTTCAATAACCGGGCCCTTAGCACAGATACGCAGTATTTT
>TRBV7-2|TRBJ2-7|TRBD1|many
CASSAGTASYEQYF
TGTGCCAGCAGCGCCGGGACAGCTAGCTACGAGCAGTACTTC
>TRBV5-6|TRBJ1-4|-|-
CASSSPPAAKLFF
TGTGCCAGCAGCTCCCCCCCGGCGGCAAAACTGTTTTTT
>TRBV4-1|TRBJ1-4|-|few
CASSQDLRRAANEKLFF
TGCGCCAGCAGCCAAGATCTCCGACGGGCCGCAAATGAAAAACTGTTTTTT